This T cell receptor (beta chain) was captured in a study of OX40 agonist ivuxolimab in advanced cancers. About the study: Age averaged around 54 years (range about 20 to 79), and around 78% were male.

Autoimmune disease history or systemic immunosuppression disqualified patients. Only in-frame clones appear in the TCRdb table, and some are missing; sequencing was by immunoSEQ multiplex PCR. The sample contains about 73,000 clones, 88% of which appear only once. The receptor comes from an adult with an advanced solid tumor such as melanoma, head and neck, liver or kidney cancer. The input for sequencing was CD4+ or CD8+ T cells sorted from blood, taken in a trial of the OX40 agonist ivuxolimab.

Here the CDR3 reads CASSLAIATEKLFF. CDR3 bases: TGTGCCAGCAGCTTAGCTATAGCGACTGAAAAACTGTTTTTT. This chain uses TRBV7-2 with TRBJ1-4; unclear D gene. This CDR3 contains 14 residues. V was cut by 0 bases and J by 7 bases, with 9 bases left in between. CDR1 is SGHTA and CDR2 is FQGNSA in the germline V gene. Full variable domain (missing parts from reference TRBV7-2 and TRBJ1-4): GAGVSQSPSNKVTEKGKDVELRCDPISGHTALYWYRQSLGQGLEFLIYFQGNSAPDKSGLPSDRFSAERTGGSVSTLTIQRTQQEDSAVYLCASSLAIATEKLFFGSGTQLSVL.